The 28 T cell receptor beta chains reported below all come from one sample, sequenced in a study of shared clonotypes between healthy human individuals (dated by TCRdb to 2020 to 2022). The library was generated by the immunoSEQ multiplex PCR assay. TCRdb provides this immuneACCESS table in a form limited to in-frame rearrangements. Some clones are lacking; in checked studies, under half of them reflect an unresolved V gene, and why the rest are absent is not known. The sample table records roughly 2.5 million clones; just over 90% of these occur just once. Clones ranked in the top ten supply under 0.15% of the sample. Sequencing used naive CD4+ T cells sorted from blood. Read against the paper, the sample's cell subset or site label means: CD45RA+ positively selected. All receptors derive from a man in his late teens or twenties in good health.

J is TRBJ1-3 and V is TRBV12-2. TRBV12-2 is shown as a pseudogene. The CDR3 loop spans 17 amino acids. The CDR3 region is CASRFWETAISGNTIYF. Written as DNA, the CDR3 is TGTGCAAGTCGCTTTTGGGAAACAGCTATCTCTGGAAACACCATATATTTT.

The V gene is TRBV28, the J gene TRBJ2-1; D remains ambiguous. The CDR3 is 16 amino acids. Trimming removed 7 bases at V and 5 bases at J, with 21 bases between. Germline V gene data show CDR1 as MDHEN and CDR2 as SYDVKM. The CDR3 is CASNSLTLKGHNEQFF. The CDR3 bases are TGTGCCAGCAACTCTTTGACTTTAAAAGGGCACAATGAGCAGTTCTTC.

This clone was seen once. Other DNA sequences of this sample code for an identical CDR3. The chain uses TRBV11-2 and TRBJ2-3; the D gene is possibly TRBD1 (5 bases). The CDR3 consists of 12 residues. Trimming pared 3 bases from V and 6 bases from J, leaving 7 bases between. CDR1 and CDR2 (germline): SGHAT, FQNNGV. The CDR3 coding sequence is TGTGCCAGCAGCTTCTCAGGGGATACGCAGTATTTT. The encoded protein is CASSFSGDTQYF.

The chain couples TRBV11-2 to TRBJ2-3, with TRBD2 identical over 14 bases. Germline V lookup: CDR1 SGHAT, CDR2 FQNNGV. The CDR3 length is 18 residues. The J segment lost 2 bases and the V segment lost 3 bases, leaving 7 bases of the junction unmatched. Here the CDR3 reads CASSFGTSGSRSTDTQYF. The DNA for the CDR3 is TGTGCCAGCAGCTTCGGGACTAGCGGGAGTCGTTCCACAGATACGCAGTATTTT.

This chain connects TRBV2 to TRBJ2-3; 9 bases are a match to TRBD2. Unmatched junction bases numbered 4, after V lost 10 bases and J lost 2 bases. The CDR3 totals 13 residues. Germline V gives CDR1 SNHLY, CDR2 FYNNEI. The CDR3 sequence: CATSGGITDTQYF. In DNA, the CDR3 is TGTGCCACGAGCGGGGGGATCACAGATACGCAGTATTTT.

The rearrangement uses TRBV7-8 and TRBJ2-1, with 9 bases lining up with TRBD2. CDR3 length: 16 amino acids. Germline V gene lookup returns CDR1 SGHVS and CDR2 FQNEAQ. The V gene end was trimmed by 5 bases and the J gene end by 0 bases; junction bases not matched to a gene: 5. The chain's CDR3 is CASSKRGDLSYNEQFF. The CDR3 region has the DNA TGTGCCAGCAGCAAGCGGGGGGACCTCTCCTACAATGAGCAGTTCTTC.

This chain uses TRBV2 with TRBJ2-5; 7 positions agree with TRBD2. The V gene end was trimmed by 4 bases and the J gene end by 12 bases; junction bases not matched to a gene: 8. Germline V gives CDR1 SNHLY, CDR2 FYNNEI. There are 12 residues in the CDR3. For the CDR3, the DNA is TGTGCCAGCAGTGGGGAACTAGCGAGGAAGTACTTC. Amino acid sequence: CASSGELARKYF.

This chain joins TRBV7-6 and TRBJ2-7; D tentatively reads TRBD1 or TRBD2 (5 bases each). The V gene's germline CDR1 is SGHVS and CDR2 FNYEAQ. This CDR3 has 13 residues. Between the trimmed V and J ends, which lost 4 bases and 7 bases, there was a span of 14 bases. The CDR3 bases are TGTGCCAGCAGCTCCTGGGACGTCGAAGAGCAGTACTTC. Translating gives CASSSWDVEEQYF.

DNA of the CDR3: TGTGCCAGCTCCTCGGCAAGGGGAGGGCTTCATAATTCACCCCTCCACTTT. Translation gives CASSSARGGLHNSPLHF. The chain couples TRBV28 to TRBJ1-6; possibly TRBD1 for D (5 bases). V lost 8 bases and J 5 bases, leaving 22 bases between the germline ends. Germline CDR1 MDHEN, CDR2 SYDVKM. The CDR3 spans 17 residues.

The rearrangement links TRBV5-6 to TRBJ2-7; D is unclear. Per germline, CDR1 SGHDT and CDR2 YYEEEE. V gave up 4 bases and J gave up 0 bases, with 11 bases separating them. This CDR3 is 14 amino acids long. CDR3 in amino acids: CASSRTSFSYEQYF. The CDR3 DNA reads as TGTGCCAGCAGCCGAACTTCATTCTCCTACGAGCAGTACTTC.

The chain links TRBV2 to TRBJ1-4, with TRBD1 matching over 9 bases. CDR3 length: 13 residues. Germline V gives CDR1 SNHLY, CDR2 FYNNEI. J gave up 7 bases and V 10 bases, and 7 bases lay outside the gene matches. CDR3: CATTQGAGEKLFF. The CDR3 nucleotides are TGTGCCACCACACAGGGGGCCGGTGAAAAACTGTTTTTT. Together with reference TRBV2 and TRBJ1-4, the CDR3 gives the full variable domain: EPEVTQTPSHQVTQMGQEVILRCVPISNHLYFYWYRQILGQKVEFLVSFYNNEISEKSEIFDDQFSVERPDGSNFTLKIRSTKLEDSAMYFCATTQGAGEKLFFGSGTQLSVL.

V is TRBV10-3 and J is TRBJ2-5; 8 nucleotides agree with TRBD2. This CDR3 has 14 amino acids. V was clipped by 7 bases and J by 4 bases; unmatched bases: 8. From germline, CDR1 is ENHRY and CDR2 SYGVKD. The chain's CDR3 is CAINTGGARETQYF. The CDR3 DNA follows: TGTGCCATCAATACCGGGGGGGCCAGAGAGACCCAGTACTTC.

The CDR3 DNA follows: TGTGCCAGCAGCTTAAGTACCGTGAGCTCCTACGAGCAGTACTTC. This sequence encodes CASSLSTVSSYEQYF. The gene calls are TRBV7-9 and TRBJ2-7; D gene ambiguous. The CDR3 runs 15 residues. V was trimmed by 2 bases and J by 0 bases, leaving 11 bases between them. Germline CDR1 is SEHNR and CDR2 is FQNEAQ (reference sequence).

The chain uses TRBV9 and TRBJ2-3; TRBD2 matches at 7 bases. CDR3 size: 15 residues. V trimming: 0 bases; J trimming: 4 bases; junction bases outside the gene matches: 5. The germline V gene encodes CDR1 SGDLS and CDR2 YYNGEE. The CDR3 DNA sequence: TGTGCCAGCAGCGTAGAGCTAGCGGCCGCAGATACGCAGTATTTT. Protein sequence: CASSVELAAADTQYF.

The chain employs TRBV10-3 and TRBJ1-2; no definite D call. Germline loops: CDR1 ENHRY, CDR2 SYGVKD. V lost 3 bases and J lost 3, with 8 bases in between. This CDR3 region has 13 residues. The CDR3 here is CAISDGKDYGYTF. The CDR3 DNA reads as TGTGCCATCAGTGATGGTAAAGACTATGGCTACACCTTC.

The V and J genes are TRBV7-2 and TRBJ2-5; 8 nucleotides agree with TRBD2. The CDR3 runs to 16 residues. Germline trimming cut 2 bases from V and 5 bases from J; bases unmatched to any gene: 10. The germline gives CDR1 SGHTA, CDR2 FQGNSA. The CDR3 here is CASSLRIAGTRETQYF. The CDR3 DNA follows: TGTGCCAGCAGCTTACGGATAGCGGGGACCCGTGAGACCCAGTACTTC.

As to this clone: The same CDR3 arises from other DNA sequences in this sample as well. The V and J genes are TRBV7-2 and TRBJ2-7; 9 bases are a match to TRBD1. CDR1 is SGHTA, CDR2 FQGNSA, per germline. With V trimmed by 3 bases and J by 2 bases, 2 bases remained unmatched. CDR3 length: 14 residues. The CDR3 DNA sequence: TGTGCCAGCAGCTTCCGACAGGGGGCCTACGAGCAGTACTTC. Protein: CASSFRQGAYEQYF.

Points on this clone: The same CDR3 arises from other DNA sequences in this sample as well. V is TRBV25-1 and J is TRBJ2-3; D is uncertain. CDR3 size: 13 residues. Trimming removed 1 base from V and 3 bases from J, with 5 bases in between. Germline assignment: CDR1 MGHDK and CDR2 SYGVNS. CDR3 nucleotide sequence: TGTGCCAGCAGTGAATCTGGGACAGATACGCAGTATTTT. Translating it yields CASSESGTDTQYF.

The chain is built from TRBV4-3 and TRBJ1-4, with D possibly matching TRBD1 (6 bases). Trimming stripped 1 base from V and 6 bases from J, with 12 bases between. There are 15 residues in the CDR3. The germline V gene encodes CDR1 LGHNA and CDR2 YSLEER. The CDR3 sequence: CASSQATGSYEKLFF. CDR3 sequence (DNA): TGCGCCAGCAGCCAAGCTACAGGGAGTTATGAAAAACTGTTTTTT.

The rearrangement joins TRBV20-1 to TRBJ2-5; D not resolved. V was pared by 3 bases and J by 4 bases, with 6 bases between. CDR3 length equals 11 residues. CDR1 and CDR2 (germline): DFQATT, SNEGSKA (reference sequence). CDR3: CSARSAETQYF. CDR3 in DNA: TGCAGTGCTAGGTCGGCAGAGACCCAGTACTTC.

The chain carries TRBV28 and TRBJ1-2; D call uncertain. V gave up 8 bases and J gave up 3 bases, with 10 bases separating them. The length of the CDR3 is 12 residues. Germline CDR1 MDHEN, CDR2 SYDVKM. CDR3 nucleotides: TGTGCCAGCGTGTCGAGGGACTATGGCTACACCTTC. This gives the protein CASVSRDYGYTF.

The chain uses TRBV19 and TRBJ1-6; perhaps TRBD1 as D (5 bases). The V end lost 7 bases, the J end lost 7 bases, and 11 bases lay between the germline ends. The CDR3 loop spans 13 amino acids. Germline CDR1 reads LNHDA; CDR2 reads SQIVND (reference sequence). CDR3 region: CASKERQNSPLHF. The CDR3 DNA follows: TGTGCCAGTAAGGAGAGACAGAATTCACCCCTCCACTTT.

The chain links TRBV28 to TRBJ1-2; weak D call: TRBD1 (5 bases). The length of the CDR3 is 13 residues. Per the germline V gene, CDR1 is MDHEN and CDR2 is SYDVKM. Trimming took off 2 bases at V and 8 bases at J, with 12 bases between the two ends. The CDR3 loop is CASSLVAGPGYTF. CDR3 DNA: TGTGCCAGCAGTTTAGTGGCAGGGCCCGGCTACACCTTC.

This rearrangement joins TRBV7-9 to TRBJ1-1, with D possibly matching TRBD1 (6 bases). The V gene's germline CDR1 is SEHNR and CDR2 FQNEAQ (reference sequence). The CDR3 runs to 18 residues. V lost 4 bases and J lost 1, with 22 bases in between. The DNA of the CDR3 is TGTGCCAGCAGCTCCATCAGGGGAAAAAGGGGCGGGAACACTGAAGCTTTCTTT. It is translated as CASSSIRGKRGGNTEAFF.

The rearrangement links TRBV27 to TRBJ1-1; the match to TRBD1 covers 10 bases. The germline CDR1 and CDR2 sequences are MNHEY and SMNVEV (reference sequence). V lost 8 bases and J lost 4; bases outside the gene matches: 13. The CDR3 consists of 16 residues. As DNA, the CDR3 is TGTGCCAGCGCACTCCTACCGGGACAGGGGACCACTGAAGCTTTCTTT. This gives the protein CASALLPGQGTTEAFF.

The chain has TRBV4-2 and TRBJ2-1, with 13 bases fitting TRBD2. J was trimmed by 9 bases and V by 2 bases; bases with no gene match: 4. The germline V gene encodes CDR1 LGHNA and CDR2 YNFKEQ. The CDR3 extends over 15 amino acids. In nucleotides, the CDR3 is TGTGCCAGCAGCCAAACTAGCGGGGGGGCCATTGAGCAGTTCTTC. Its protein product is CASSQTSGGAIEQFF.

The chain recombines TRBV11-2 with TRBJ2-5; 7 bases agree with TRBD2. The J call is in doubt because the DNA end fits TRBJ2-7 better. CDR1 and CDR2 from the germline V gene are SGHAT and FQNNGV. The CDR3 is made up of 15 amino acids. The CDR3 DNA reads TGTGCCAGCAGCTTAGGAACTAGCGTCTCCTACGAGCAGTACTTC. Amino acid sequence: CASSLGTSVSYEQYF.

The chain employs TRBV5-4 and TRBJ2-2; possibly TRBD1 or TRBD2 for D (5 bases each). With 0 bases removed from V and 6 bases from J, the gap between germline ends came to 6 bases. Germline values: CDR1 SGHNT, CDR2 YYREEE (reference sequence). The CDR3 is 13 amino acids. The CDR3 protein is CASSLGGSGELFF. The CDR3 nucleotides read TGTGCCAGCAGCTTGGGGGGGTCCGGGGAGCTGTTTTTT.